The rows below give T cell receptor beta chains drawn from one sample of a study of response to subunit inactivated influenza vaccine. A single record per CDR3 protein comes from TCRdb applying MiXCR to the RT-PCR reads. The sample comprises approximately 520,000 distinct CDR3 sequences, approximately 15% of which are singletons, and 3% rests with the top ten. Sequences were derived from CD4+ T cells sorted from PBMCs, sampled about 23 months after vaccination. The source of these receptors is a man aged 45-69 years who received an inactivated influenza vaccine. Each CDR3 is given with its conserved first and last residue. D genes are given only for firm matches. Clone size is not always given. Where it is, it says once, few, many or a class for expanded clones.

d_call j_call clone_size v_call cdr3_nt cdr3_aa
NA TRBJ2-5 NA TRBV5-1 TGCGCCAGCAGCTTGCGCGCATACCAAGAGACCCAGTACTTC CASSLRAYQETQYF
NA TRBJ1-1 few TRBV10-3 TGTGCCATCAGTGACGACAAAAACACTGAAGCTTTCTTT CAISDDKNTEAFF
NA TRBJ1-4 NA TRBV10-3 TGTGCCATCAGTGAACAGGGAACTAATGAAAAACTGTTTTTT CAISEQGTNEKLFF
TRBD2 TRBJ2-7 few TRBV4-2 TGTGCCAGCAGCCAAGGTAGCGGGGGAACCTACGAGCAGTACTTC CASSQGSGGTYEQYF
NA TRBJ1-1 few TRBV5-1 TGCGCCAGCAGCTCGGATAATACAGGGACCAAAGCTTTCTTT CASSSDNTGTKAFF
NA TRBJ1-4 NA TRBV5-5 TGTGCCAGCAGAGCCAGGGGTATTGGAGAAAAACTGTTTTTT CASRARGIGEKLFF
NA TRBJ2-1 few TRBV20-1 TGCAGTGCTAGGCCGAGAGGCCCCTTTAGCTCCTACAATGAGCAGTTCTTC CSARPRGPFSSYNEQFF
TRBD2 TRBJ2-1 few TRBV20-1 TGCAGTGTCCAGAGCGGGGGCTCCTACAATGAGCAGTTCTTC CSVQSGGSYNEQFF
TRBD1 TRBJ1-1 few TRBV20-1 TGCAGTGCCACTCCCCCGGGACAGGGGGCAACTTTCTTT CSATPPGQGATFF
NA TRBJ2-7 NA TRBV28 TGTGCCAGCAAGGACTACGAGCAGTACTTC CASKDYEQYF
NA TRBJ2-7 many TRBV4-3 TGCGCCAGCAGCCAAGAGGGAGGAGAGCAGTACTTC CASSQEGGEQYF
TRBD1 TRBJ2-7 few TRBV20-1 TGCAGTGCTAGAGTTCGGGACAGGGAAACCTACGAGCAGTACTTC CSARVRDRETYEQYF
NA TRBJ1-1 once TRBV6-5 TGTGCCAGCAGTTACTCCCAGGGGAACACTGAAGCTTTCTTT CASSYSQGNTEAFF
NA TRBJ2-2 many TRBV7-2 TGTGCCAGCAGCTTAGCGCCGACGAGGGCCGGGGAGCTGTTTTTT CASSLAPTRAGELFF
NA TRBJ1-2 NA TRBV10-3 TGTGCCATCAGTGGATTAGCAGGGGAACGCGGCTACACCTTC CAISGLAGERGYTF
NA TRBJ2-1 NA TRBV9 TGTGCCAGCAGCTTAGGATGGCTGGCCAATGAGCAGTTCTTC CASSLGWLANEQFF
NA TRBJ2-1 NA TRBV7-9 TGTGCCAGCAGCTTACCCCACCGCATTAGCAACAATGAGCAGTTCTTC CASSLPHRISNNEQFF
NA TRBJ1-5 NA TRBV4-2 TGTGCCAGCAGCCAAGACCAGGGAGAGCAGCCCCAGCATTTT CASSQDQGEQPQHF
NA TRBJ2-7 NA TRBV4-1 TGCGCCAGCAGCCAAGATTTACAGAACTACGAGCAGTACTTC CASSQDLQNYEQYF
NA TRBJ2-1 NA TRBV18 TGTGCCAGCTCACCCTCGCATGGGGTTACTGGTAATGAGCAGTTCTTC CASSPSHGVTGNEQFF
TRBD2 TRBJ2-1 NA TRBV20-1 TGCAGTGCCCCCTGGAGCGGGAAAAGTAATGAGCAGTTCTTC CSAPWSGKSNEQFF
TRBD1 TRBJ1-5 few TRBV24-1 TGTGCCACCAGTGATTGTGACAGGGAGGACCAGCCCCAGCATTTT CATSDCDREDQPQHF
NA TRBJ2-1 many TRBV7-6 TGTGCCAGCAGCTCCGTTGGGGTATATGAGCAGTTCTTC CASSSVGVYEQFF
NA TRBJ1-1 few TRBV15 TGTGCCACCAGCAGAGCCAGGGGAATGGGCACTGAAGCTTTCTTT CATSRARGMGTEAFF
TRBD1 TRBJ1-5 NA TRBV28 TGTGCCAGCAGTCGACAGGGGGCTAGCAATCAGCCCCAGCATTTT CASSRQGASNQPQHF
NA TRBJ1-3 NA TRBV5-1 TGCGCCAGCAGCCCCACTCGGACAGCTGGAAACACCATATATTTT CASSPTRTAGNTIYF
TRBD2 TRBJ2-5 NA TRBV4-2 TGTGCCAGCAGCCCAGGACTAGCGGGAGAAGAGACCCAGTACTTC CASSPGLAGEETQYF
TRBD2 TRBJ2-2 many TRBV7-2 TGTGCCAGCAGCTTTCTAGCGGCCGGGGAGCTGTTTTTT CASSFLAAGELFF
NA TRBJ2-7 NA TRBV14 TGTGCCAGCAGCCCAGGGTCCCACGAGCAGTACTTC CASSPGSHEQYF
NA TRBJ1-3 NA TRBV12-3/TRBV12-4 TGTGCCAGCAGTTTCCTATCTGCCATATATTTT CASSFLSAIYF
TRBD1 TRBJ1-5 few TRBV28 TGTGCCAGCACGAAAGGACAGGGGTATCAGCCCCAGCATTTT CASTKGQGYQPQHF
NA TRBJ1-1 few TRBV5-1 TGCGCCAGCAGATCGGGGGATGACACTGAAGCTTTCTTT CASRSGDDTEAFF
NA TRBJ1-1 many TRBV4-2 TGTGCCAGCAGCCAGGCGGACATCCAGAACACTGAAGCTTTCTTT CASSQADIQNTEAFF
NA TRBJ2-7 NA TRBV6-2/TRBV6-3 TGTGCCAGCAGTAGGAGAGCGGCGCCCTACGAGCAGTACTTC CASSRRAAPYEQYF
NA TRBJ2-7 NA TRBV2 TGTGCCAGCGGGGTAGGGTACGAGCAGTACTTC CASGVGYEQYF
NA TRBJ2-1 NA TRBV29-1 TGCAGCGTTGCTCACGGTTATGAGCAGTTCTTC CSVAHGYEQFF
TRBD2 TRBJ2-1 few TRBV20-1 TGCAGTGCTAGATCGCGGGGGGATTACAATGAGCAGTTCTTC CSARSRGDYNEQFF
TRBD2 TRBJ2-1 few TRBV5-1 TGCGCCAGCAGGGAATCGGGACTAGCGGGGTTAAATGAGCAGTTCTTC CASRESGLAGLNEQFF
TRBD2 TRBJ2-1 NA TRBV20-1 TGCAGTGCCGGGGGACTAGCGCACTCCTACAATGAGCAGTTCTTC CSAGGLAHSYNEQFF
NA TRBJ2-1 few TRBV9 TGTGCCAGCACCCAGGGGGGATCTGAGCAGTTCTTC CASTQGGSEQFF
TRBD1 TRBJ1-3 NA TRBV2 TGTGCCAGCAACCAGGACAGGGCCACCATATATTTT CASNQDRATIYF
NA TRBJ2-5 NA TRBV5-1 TGCGCCAGCAGCTTGGGCAGGACCAAAGAGACCCAGTACTTC CASSLGRTKETQYF
NA TRBJ2-1 many TRBV5-1 TGCGCCAGCAGCTTGGCCGCGGGGAGCTCCTACAATGAGCAGTTCTTC CASSLAAGSSYNEQFF
TRBD1 TRBJ1-2 few TRBV5-1 TGCGCCAGCAGTCAGGGACAGCAATCCGATGGCTACACCTTC CASSQGQQSDGYTF